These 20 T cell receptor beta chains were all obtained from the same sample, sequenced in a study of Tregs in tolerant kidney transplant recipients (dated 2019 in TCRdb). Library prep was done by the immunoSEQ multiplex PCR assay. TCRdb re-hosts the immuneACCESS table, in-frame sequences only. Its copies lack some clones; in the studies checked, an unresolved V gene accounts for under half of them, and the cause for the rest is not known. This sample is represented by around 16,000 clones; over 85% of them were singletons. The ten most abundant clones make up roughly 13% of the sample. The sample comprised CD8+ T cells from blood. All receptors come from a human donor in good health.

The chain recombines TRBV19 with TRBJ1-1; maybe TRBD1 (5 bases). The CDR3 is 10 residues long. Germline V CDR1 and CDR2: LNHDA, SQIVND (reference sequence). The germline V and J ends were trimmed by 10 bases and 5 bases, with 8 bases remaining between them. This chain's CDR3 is CATGTTEAFF. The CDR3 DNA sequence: TGTGCCACCGGGACTACTGAAGCTTTCTTT.

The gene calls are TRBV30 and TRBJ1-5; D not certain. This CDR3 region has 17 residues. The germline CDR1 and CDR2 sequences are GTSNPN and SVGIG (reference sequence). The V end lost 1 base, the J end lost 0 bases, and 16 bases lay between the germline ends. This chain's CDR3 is CAWSDRTDLNSNQPQHF. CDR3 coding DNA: TGTGCCTGGAGTGACCGGACGGACCTTAATAGCAATCAGCCCCAGCATTTT.

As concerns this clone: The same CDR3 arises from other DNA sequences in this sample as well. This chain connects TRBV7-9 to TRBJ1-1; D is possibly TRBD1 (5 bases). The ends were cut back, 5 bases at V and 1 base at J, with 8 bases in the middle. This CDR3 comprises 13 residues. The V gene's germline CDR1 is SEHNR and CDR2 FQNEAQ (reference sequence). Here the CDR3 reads CASSLDRNTEAFF. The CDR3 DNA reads TGTGCCAGCAGCCTAGACAGGAACACTGAAGCTTTCTTT. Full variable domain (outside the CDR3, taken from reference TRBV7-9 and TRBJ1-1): DTGVSQNPRHKITKRGQNVTFRCDPISEHNRLYWYRQTLGQGPEFLTYFQNEAQLEKSRLLSDRFSAERPKGSFSTLEIQRTEQGDSAMYLCASSLDRNTEAFFGQGTRLTVV.

The CDR3, as DNA: TGTGCCAGCAGTTTCGGGCTAGAGCAGTACTTC. Residues: CASSFGLEQYF. The chain links TRBV27 to TRBJ2-7; D gene uncertain. Germline-derived CDR1 and CDR2 are MNHEY and SMNVEV (reference sequence). The length of the CDR3 is 11 residues. The germline V and J ends were trimmed by 3 bases and 7 bases, with 7 bases remaining between them.

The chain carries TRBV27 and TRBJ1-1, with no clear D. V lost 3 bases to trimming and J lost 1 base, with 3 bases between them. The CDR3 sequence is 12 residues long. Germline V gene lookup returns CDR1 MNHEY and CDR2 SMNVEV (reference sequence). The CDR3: CASSLGNTEAFF. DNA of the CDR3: TGTGCCAGCAGTTTGGGGAACACTGAAGCTTTCTTT.

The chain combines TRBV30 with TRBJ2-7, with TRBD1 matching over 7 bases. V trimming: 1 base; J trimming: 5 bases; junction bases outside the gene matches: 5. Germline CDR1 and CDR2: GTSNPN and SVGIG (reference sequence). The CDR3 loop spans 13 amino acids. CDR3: CAWSEGTGDEQYF. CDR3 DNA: TGTGCCTGGAGTGAAGGTACAGGGGACGAGCAGTACTTC. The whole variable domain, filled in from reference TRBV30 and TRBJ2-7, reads SQTIHQWPATLVQPVGSPLSLECTVEGTSNPNLYWYRQAAGRGLQLLFYSVGIGQISSEVPQNLSASRPQDRQFILSSKKLLLSDSGFYLCAWSEGTGDEQYFGPGTRLTVT.

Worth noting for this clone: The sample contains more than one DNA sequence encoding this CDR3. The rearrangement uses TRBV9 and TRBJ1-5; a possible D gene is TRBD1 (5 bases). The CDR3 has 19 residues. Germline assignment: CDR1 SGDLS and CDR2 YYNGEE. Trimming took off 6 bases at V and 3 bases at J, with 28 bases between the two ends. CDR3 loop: CASITTLSRDGYFNQPQHF. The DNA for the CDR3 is TGTGCCAGCATAACTACCTTGAGCCGGGACGGATACTTCAATCAGCCCCAGCATTTT.

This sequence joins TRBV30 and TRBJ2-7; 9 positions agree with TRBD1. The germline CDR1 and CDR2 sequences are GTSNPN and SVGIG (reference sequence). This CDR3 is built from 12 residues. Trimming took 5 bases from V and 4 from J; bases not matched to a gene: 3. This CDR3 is CAWSGQGYEQYF. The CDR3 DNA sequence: TGTGCCTGGTCAGGACAGGGGTACGAGCAGTACTTC.

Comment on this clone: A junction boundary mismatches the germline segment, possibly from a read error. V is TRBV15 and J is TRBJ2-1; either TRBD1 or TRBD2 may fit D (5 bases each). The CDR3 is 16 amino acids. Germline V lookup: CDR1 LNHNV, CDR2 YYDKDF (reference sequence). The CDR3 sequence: CATGSNRDGSYNEQFF. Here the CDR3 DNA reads TGTGCCACCGGCAGTAACCGGGACGGCTCCTACAATGAGCAGTTCTTC.

The CDR3 reads CASSVGGQGGYEQYF. CDR3 nucleotide sequence: TGTGCCAGCAGCGTAGGCGGACAGGGGGGGTACGAGCAGTACTTC. The rearrangement joins TRBV9 to TRBJ2-7; TRBD1 agrees at 10 bases. From germline, CDR1 is SGDLS and CDR2 YYNGEE. Trimming at V came to 0 bases and at J to 4 bases, leaving 4 bases not matched to a gene. The CDR3 is made up of 15 amino acids.

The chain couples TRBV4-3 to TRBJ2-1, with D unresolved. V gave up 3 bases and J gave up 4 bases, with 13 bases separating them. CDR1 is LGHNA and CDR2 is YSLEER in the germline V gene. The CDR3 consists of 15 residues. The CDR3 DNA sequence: TGCGCCAGCAGCCAGTACGGAAACCTATACAATGAGCAGTTCTTC. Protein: CASSQYGNLYNEQFF.

Written as DNA, the CDR3 is TGTGCCAATATCCGGGACTCCGACTACGAGCAGTACTTC. This codes for CANIRDSDYEQYF. The chain carries TRBV11-3 and TRBJ2-7, with a possible D match to TRBD2 (6 bases). The CDR3 loop spans 13 amino acids. The V and J ends lost 10 bases and 3 bases respectively, with 16 bases between them. CDR1 SGHNT and CDR2 YENEEA come from the germline V gene.

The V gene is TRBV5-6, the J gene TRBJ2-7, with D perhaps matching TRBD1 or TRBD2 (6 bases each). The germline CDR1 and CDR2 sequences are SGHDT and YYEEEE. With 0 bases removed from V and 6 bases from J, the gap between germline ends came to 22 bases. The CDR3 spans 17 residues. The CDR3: CASSLATGGGVRGEQYF. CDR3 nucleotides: TGTGCCAGCAGCTTGGCCACAGGAGGGGGAGTTAGGGGCGAGCAGTACTTC.

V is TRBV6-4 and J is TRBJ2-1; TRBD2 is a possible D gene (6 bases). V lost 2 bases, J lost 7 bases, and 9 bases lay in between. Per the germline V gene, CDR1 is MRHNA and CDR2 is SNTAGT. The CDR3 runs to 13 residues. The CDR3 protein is CASSDGSGNEQFF. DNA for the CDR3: TGTGCCAGCAGTGACGGGAGCGGGAATGAGCAGTTCTTC.

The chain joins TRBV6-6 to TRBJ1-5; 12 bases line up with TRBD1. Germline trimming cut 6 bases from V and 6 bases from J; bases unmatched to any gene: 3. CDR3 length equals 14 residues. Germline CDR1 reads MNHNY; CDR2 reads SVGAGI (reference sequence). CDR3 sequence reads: CASRGQGAGQPQHF. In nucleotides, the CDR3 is TGTGCCAGCAGGGGACAGGGGGCAGGTCAGCCCCAGCATTTT.

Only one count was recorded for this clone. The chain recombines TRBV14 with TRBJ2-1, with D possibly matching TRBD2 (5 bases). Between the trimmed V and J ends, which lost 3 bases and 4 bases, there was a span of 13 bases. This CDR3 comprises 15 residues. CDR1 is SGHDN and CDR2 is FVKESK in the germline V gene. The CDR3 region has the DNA TGTGCCAGCAGCCAGGACTCCCTGGTATACAATGAGCAGTTCTTC. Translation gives CASSQDSLVYNEQFF. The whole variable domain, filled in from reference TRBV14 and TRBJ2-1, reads EAGVTQFPSHSVIEKGQTVTLRCDPISGHDNLYWYRRVMGKEIKFLLHFVKESKQDESGMPNNRFLAERTGGTYSTLKVQPAELEDSGVYFCASSQDSLVYNEQFFGPGTRLTVL.

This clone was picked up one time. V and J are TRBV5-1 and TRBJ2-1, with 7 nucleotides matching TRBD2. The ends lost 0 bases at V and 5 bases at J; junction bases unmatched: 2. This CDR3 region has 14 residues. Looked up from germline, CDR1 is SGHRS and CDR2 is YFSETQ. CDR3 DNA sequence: TGCGCCAGCAGCTTGGTGGGGACTAACAATGAGCAGTTCTTC. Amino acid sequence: CASSLVGTNNEQFF.

The CDR3 here is CASSISAGGPKTQYF. CDR3 nucleotide sequence: TGTGCCAGTAGTATTTCTGCGGGGGGGCCGAAGACCCAGTACTTC. This chain connects TRBV19 to TRBJ2-5, with 9 bases lining up with TRBD2. Germline V CDR1 and CDR2: LNHDA, SQIVND (reference sequence). The CDR3 runs to 15 residues. After removal of 3 bases from V and 6 bases from J, the junction contained 8 bases not matched to a gene.

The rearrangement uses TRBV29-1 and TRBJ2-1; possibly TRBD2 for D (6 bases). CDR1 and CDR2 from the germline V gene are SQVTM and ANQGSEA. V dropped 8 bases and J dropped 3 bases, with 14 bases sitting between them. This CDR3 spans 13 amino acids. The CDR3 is CSIVGGNYNEQFF. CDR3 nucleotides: TGCAGCATTGTTGGGGGGAACTACAATGAGCAGTTCTTC.

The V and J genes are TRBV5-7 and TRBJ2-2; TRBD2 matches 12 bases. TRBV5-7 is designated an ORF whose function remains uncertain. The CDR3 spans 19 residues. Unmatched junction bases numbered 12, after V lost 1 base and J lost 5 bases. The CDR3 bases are TGTGCCAGCAGCTTGTTAGGGTTTCTAGCGGGAGGGCGGACCGGGGAGCTGTTTTTT. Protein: CASSLLGFLAGGRTGELFF.